These 28 T cell receptor beta chains originate from one sample sequenced in a study of T cell repertoires in cytomegalovirus infection. MiXCR, run by TCRdb on the reads, gives a single entry per CDR3 protein. This sample has 250,000 to 300,000 distinct CDR3 sequences, with over 20% found just once. What was sequenced was PBMCs. These receptors were obtained from a human donor in good health (CMV status not recorded). Some clones in this sample may be carry-over from other donors' samples.

This clonotype has just a few counts. The V and J genes are TRBV19 and TRBJ2-1, with 8 bases matching TRBD2. This CDR3 contains 15 residues. J gave up 7 bases and V 0 bases, and 5 bases lay outside the gene matches. CDR1 is LNHDA and CDR2 is SQIVND in the germline V gene (reference sequence). Written as DNA, the CDR3 is TGTGCCAGTAGTATAGAAGGGCGGGAGGTTAATGAGCAGTTCTTC. Translation gives CASSIEGREVNEQFF.

This clonotype appeared a few times. This chain joins TRBV7-2 and TRBJ2-7, with 7 nucleotides matching TRBD2. Trimming at V came to 5 bases and at J to 4 bases, leaving 11 bases not matched to a gene. CDR3 size: 15 residues. The germline gives CDR1 SGHTA, CDR2 FQGNSA. The chain's CDR3 is CASSPRGEGLYEQYF. The DNA of the CDR3 is TGTGCCAGCAGCCCCCGGGGGGAGGGACTATACGAGCAGTACTTC.

The chain joins TRBV5-1 to TRBJ1-5; D is uncertain. Germline values: CDR1 SGHRS, CDR2 YFSETQ. The CDR3 loop spans 16 amino acids. Trimming pared 0 bases from V and 1 base from J, leaving 11 bases between. CDR3 DNA sequence: TGCGCCAGCAGCTTGGAACCTCTGGGGAGCAATCAGCCCCAGCATTTT. Its translation: CASSLEPLGSNQPQHF. The complete variable domain, with remaining parts taken from reference TRBV5-1 and TRBJ1-5, reads KAGVTQTPRYLIKTRGQQVTLSCSPISGHRSVSWYQQTPGQGLQFLFEYFSETQRNKGNFPGRFSGRQFSNSRSEMNVSTLELGDSALYLCASSLEPLGSNQPQHFGDGTRLSIL.

A single count supports this clonotype. This chain uses TRBV2 with TRBJ2-1; 8 nucleotides line up with TRBD2. V lost 7 bases, J lost 1 base, and 9 bases stayed unmatched. Germline assignment: CDR1 SNHLY and CDR2 FYNNEI. The CDR3 extends over 16 amino acids. The chain's CDR3 is CASTSPGLVSYNEQFF. Written as DNA, the CDR3 is TGTGCCAGCACCTCTCCGGGACTAGTGTCCTACAATGAGCAGTTCTTC.

This clonotype was seen repeatedly, ten times or more. The chain has TRBV7-2 and TRBJ2-7; 10 bases map to TRBD2. J was trimmed by 1 base and V by 2 bases; bases with no gene match: 8. In germline, CDR1 is SGHTA, CDR2 FQGNSA. CDR3 size: 17 residues. The CDR3 here is CASSLTAGGLGSYEQYF. In DNA, the CDR3 is TGTGCCAGCAGCTTAACAGCGGGGGGGCTCGGGTCCTACGAGCAGTACTTC.

The chain uses TRBV7-4 and TRBJ1-2, with 9 bases identical to TRBD1. The CDR3 extends over 14 amino acids. The germline V gene has CDR1 SGHVT and CDR2 SQSDAQ. V lost 6 bases and J lost 6; bases outside the gene matches: 8. CDR3 protein: CASSFRTGADGYTF. The CDR3 coding sequence is TGTGCCAGCAGTTTCCGGACAGGGGCGGATGGCTACACCTTC.

The V and J genes are TRBV10-3 and TRBJ1-2, with 7 positions matching TRBD1. With V trimmed by 7 bases and J by 2 bases, 4 bases remained unmatched. The CDR3 spans 13 residues. Germline-derived CDR1 and CDR2 are ENHRY and SYGVKD. CDR3 amino acids: CAITVDRNYGYTF. The CDR3 coding sequence is TGTGCCATCACCGTGGACAGGAACTATGGCTACACCTTC.

This clonotype was counted at least ten times. The gene calls are TRBV24-1 and TRBJ2-7, with TRBD1 matching over 10 bases. Germline V gives CDR1 KGHDR, CDR2 SFDVKD. The V segment lost 9 bases and the J segment 3 bases; nucleotides outside the gene matches: 7. CDR3 length: 14 residues. The CDR3 coding sequence is TGTGCCACCCAAGACCGGGACAGGGGCTACGAGCAGTACTTC. Translated, it gives CATQDRDRGYEQYF.

This clonotype was detected only a few times. The chain employs TRBV25-1 and TRBJ2-1; D uncertain. Germline-derived CDR1 and CDR2 are MGHDK and SYGVNS. The CDR3 totals 11 residues. Trimming took off 3 bases at V and 12 bases at J, with 9 bases between the two ends. The CDR3 nucleotides read TGTGCCAGCAGTGAGGGCTATGGGCAGTTCTTC. This codes for CASSEGYGQFF. Full variable domain (remainder filled in from reference TRBV25-1 and TRBJ2-1): EADIYQTPRYLVIGTGKKITLECSQTMGHDKMYWYQQDPGMELHLIHYSYGVNSTEKGDLSSESTVSRIRTEHFPLTLESARPSHTSQYLCASSEGYGQFFGPGTRLTVL.

The chain is built from TRBV7-3 and TRBJ2-6; 9 nucleotides line up with TRBD1. Germline V gene lookup returns CDR1 SGHTA and CDR2 FQGTGA. The CDR3 runs 14 residues. The junction had 5 bases not matched to a gene; V was cut back by 4 bases and J by 10 bases. Here the CDR3 DNA reads TGTGCCAGCAGCTCCTCCGGGACAGGGAACGTCCTGACTTTC. It is translated as CASSSSGTGNVLTF.

This clonotype was counted between two and nine times. The DNA for the CDR3 is TGTGCCAGCAGCTTCCGGCTAGCGGGAGGCCCCGAGCAGTACTTC. Its protein product is CASSFRLAGGPEQYF. The rearrangement links TRBV7-2 to TRBJ2-7; 11 bases line up with TRBD2. CDR1 is SGHTA and CDR2 is FQGNSA in the germline V gene. This CDR3 spans 15 amino acids. Trimming removed 3 bases from V and 6 bases from J; junction bases left unmatched: 7.

The chain carries TRBV27 and TRBJ2-3; TRBD1 aligns across 10 bases. Germline V gene lookup returns CDR1 MNHEY and CDR2 SMNVEV (reference sequence). V lost 6 bases to trimming and J lost 3 bases; unmatched junction nucleotides: 18. The CDR3 runs 19 residues. The CDR3 region is CASRQGGSSGQGVTDTQYF. For the CDR3, the DNA is TGTGCCAGCAGACAAGGTGGTAGTTCCGGACAGGGGGTTACAGATACGCAGTATTTT.

The chain links TRBV11-2 to TRBJ2-1; D unresolved. The germline CDR1 and CDR2 sequences are SGHAT and FQNNGV. The V end was cut by 5 bases, the J end by 5 bases, with 19 bases between. The length of the CDR3 is 16 residues. CDR3 in DNA: TGTGCCAGCAGCCCGACCCCCAGCGCGGTTGACAATGAGCAGTTCTTC. This sequence encodes CASSPTPSAVDNEQFF.

This clonotype was detected a few times. The chain links TRBV3-1 to TRBJ2-1; D is undetermined. The CDR3 is 15 amino acids. The V end was cut by 0 bases, the J end by 5 bases, with 11 bases between. Per the germline V gene, CDR1 is LGHDT and CDR2 is YNNKEL (reference sequence). This chain's CDR3 is CASSQEGKENNEQFF. The DNA for the CDR3 is TGTGCCAGCAGCCAAGAGGGAAAGGAGAACAATGAGCAGTTCTTC.

The V gene is TRBV11-2, the J gene TRBJ2-7; D might be TRBD2 (6 bases). Trimming pared 4 bases from V and 6 bases from J, leaving 13 bases between. Germline CDR1 is SGHAT and CDR2 is FQNNGV. CDR3 length equals 13 residues. DNA for the CDR3: TGTGCCAGCAGCTCGAGGAGGGGTGGCGAGCAGTACTTC. It specifies CASSSRRGGEQYF.

This chain joins TRBV28 and TRBJ2-1; TRBD1 matches 8 bases. Trimming removed 6 bases from V and 8 bases from J; junction bases left unmatched: 9. Per the germline V gene, CDR1 is MDHEN and CDR2 is SYDVKM. The CDR3 extends over 14 amino acids. The CDR3 protein is CASSVTGGFHEQFF. CDR3 bases: TGTGCCAGCAGCGTTACAGGGGGGTTTCATGAGCAGTTCTTC.

The rearrangement uses TRBV14 and TRBJ2-7, with 10 bases lining up with TRBD2. The J segment lost 3 bases and the V segment lost 4 bases, leaving 0 bases of the junction unmatched. The CDR3 runs 13 residues. Germline-derived CDR1 and CDR2 are SGHDN and FVKESK. Here the CDR3 reads CASSRTSGYEQYV. In nucleotides, the CDR3 is TGTGCCAGCAGCCGGACTAGCGGCTACGAGCAGTACGTC.

This clonotype was counted ten times or more. The chain combines TRBV7-2 with TRBJ1-1; TRBD1 agrees at 7 bases. This CDR3 has 15 residues. Germline CDR1 is SGHTA and CDR2 is FQGNSA. V was clipped by 4 bases and J by 5 bases; unmatched bases: 10. CDR3: CASSWAGQGVTEAFF. As DNA, the CDR3 is TGTGCCAGCAGCTGGGCCGGGCAGGGGGTTACTGAAGCTTTCTTT.

This clonotype was observed at least ten times. This chain uses TRBV7-9 with TRBJ2-3; D unclear. This CDR3 spans 14 amino acids. The germline V and J ends were trimmed by 3 bases and 0 bases, with 7 bases remaining between them. CDR1 is SEHNR, CDR2 FQNEAQ, per germline (reference sequence). The CDR3 reads CASSFSTSTDTQYF. The CDR3 region has the DNA TGTGCCAGCAGCTTTAGCACTAGCACAGATACGCAGTATTTT.

The chain joins TRBV5-4 to TRBJ1-1, with D possibly TRBD1 on 5 matching bases. Germline V gene data show CDR1 as SGHNT and CDR2 as YYREEE (reference sequence). The length of the CDR3 is 15 residues. V dropped 0 bases and J dropped 6 bases, with 15 bases sitting between them. Here the CDR3 DNA reads TGTGCCAGCAGCTTGGACCCCAGGGAAGCCGCTGAAGCTTTCTTT. Its protein product is CASSLDPREAAEAFF. Combining the CDR3 with reference TRBV5-4 and TRBJ1-1 gives the whole variable domain ETGVTQSPTHLIKTRGQQVTLRCSSQSGHNTVSWYQQALGQGPQFIFQYYREEENGRGNFPPRFSGLQFPNYSSELNVNALELDDSALYLCASSLDPREAAEAFFGQGTRLTVV.

The chain carries TRBV29-1 and TRBJ2-3; 11 bases agree with TRBD1. The trim removed 6 bases at V and 4 bases at J, leaving 6 bases unmatched. CDR1 is SQVTM, CDR2 ANQGSEA, per germline. The CDR3 is made up of 14 amino acids. The CDR3 DNA is TGCAGCGTGGCCGGGACAGGGGGTCCAGATACGCAGTATTTT. Translating it yields CSVAGTGGPDTQYF.

Many counts were recorded for this clonotype. The chain combines TRBV6-1 with TRBJ2-2; D ambiguous. V shed 5 bases and J shed 6 bases, with 13 bases lying between them. Looked up from germline, CDR1 is MNHNS and CDR2 is SASEGT. The CDR3 has 14 amino acids. Here the CDR3 reads CASSPGLKAGELFF. CDR3 bases: TGTGCCAGCAGTCCGGGCCTCAAGGCCGGGGAGCTGTTTTTT.

This clonotype was detected ten times or more. V is TRBV7-9 and J is TRBJ1-2; tentative D call: TRBD1 (5 bases). This CDR3 has 13 amino acids. Germline values: CDR1 SEHNR, CDR2 FQNEAQ (reference sequence). The V end was cut by 5 bases, the J end by 8 bases, with 15 bases between. CDR3 DNA: TGTGCCAGCAGCATGGGGGGGGTTCACGGCTACACCTTC. As protein: CASSMGGVHGYTF.

The chain joins TRBV5-1 to TRBJ2-7; D call uncertain. This CDR3 spans 14 amino acids. The germline CDR1 and CDR2 sequences are SGHRS and YFSETQ. V was shortened by 0 bases and J by 0 bases, with 7 bases between the two germline ends. As DNA, the CDR3 is TGCGCCAGCAGCTTGGAGAGGAGCTCCTACGAGCAGTACTTC. Translating gives CASSLERSSYEQYF.

This chain links TRBV29-1 with TRBJ2-7; the match to TRBD2 covers 10 bases. This CDR3 has 12 residues. Germline values: CDR1 SQVTM, CDR2 ANQGSEA. The ends lost 7 bases at V and 4 bases at J; junction bases unmatched: 4. The CDR3 region is CSAWTSGYEQYF. The CDR3 nucleotides read TGCAGCGCCTGGACTAGCGGTTACGAGCAGTACTTC.

CDR3 bases: TGTGCCAGCAGTTTCGAGGGAAACACCATATATTTT. It is translated as CASSFEGNTIYF. V usage is TRBV28 and J usage is TRBJ1-3, with unresolved D. The CDR3 covers 12 residues. The V end was cut by 3 bases, the J end by 4 bases, with 4 bases between. Looked up from germline, CDR1 is MDHEN and CDR2 is SYDVKM.

This chain joins TRBV7-4 and TRBJ2-1; D remains unclear. From germline, CDR1 is SGHVT and CDR2 SQSDAQ. The V gene lost 3 bases and the J gene lost 10 bases, with 13 bases spanning the gap. The CDR3 sequence is 13 residues long. The CDR3, as DNA: TGTGCCAGCAGCTTCGGCGGTACCAGCGAGCAGTTCTTC. This encodes CASSFGGTSEQFF.

This chain joins TRBV28 and TRBJ1-5; D not certain. The CDR3 is made up of 14 amino acids. Trimming took off 1 base at V and 6 bases at J, with 10 bases between the two ends. Germline-derived CDR1 and CDR2 are MDHEN and SYDVKM. The CDR3 reads CASSLFGWGQPQHF. DNA of the CDR3: TGTGCCAGCAGTTTATTTGGTTGGGGTCAGCCCCAGCATTTT.